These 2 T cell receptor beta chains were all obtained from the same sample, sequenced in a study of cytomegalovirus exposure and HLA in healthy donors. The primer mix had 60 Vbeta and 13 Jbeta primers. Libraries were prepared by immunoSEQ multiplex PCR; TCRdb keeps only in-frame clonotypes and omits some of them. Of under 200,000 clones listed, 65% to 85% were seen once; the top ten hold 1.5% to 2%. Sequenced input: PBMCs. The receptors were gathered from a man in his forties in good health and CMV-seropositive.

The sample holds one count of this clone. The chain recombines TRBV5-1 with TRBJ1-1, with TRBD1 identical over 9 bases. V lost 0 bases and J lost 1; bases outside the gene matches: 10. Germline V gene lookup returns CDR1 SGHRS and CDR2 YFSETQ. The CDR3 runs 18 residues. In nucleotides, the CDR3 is TGCGCCAGCAGCTTGGAGTCTACAGGGGGCTTTCGGAACACTGAAGCTTTCTTT. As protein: CASSLESTGGFRNTEAFF.

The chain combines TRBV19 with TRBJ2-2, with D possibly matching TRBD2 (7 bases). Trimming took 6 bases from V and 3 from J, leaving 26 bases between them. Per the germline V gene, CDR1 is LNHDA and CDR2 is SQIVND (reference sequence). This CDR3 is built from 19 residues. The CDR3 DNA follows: TGTGCCAGTAGCCCGGGAGAGGGCGGGAGAAAGGGGGACACCGGGGAGCTGTTTTTT. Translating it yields CASSPGEGGRKGDTGELFF.